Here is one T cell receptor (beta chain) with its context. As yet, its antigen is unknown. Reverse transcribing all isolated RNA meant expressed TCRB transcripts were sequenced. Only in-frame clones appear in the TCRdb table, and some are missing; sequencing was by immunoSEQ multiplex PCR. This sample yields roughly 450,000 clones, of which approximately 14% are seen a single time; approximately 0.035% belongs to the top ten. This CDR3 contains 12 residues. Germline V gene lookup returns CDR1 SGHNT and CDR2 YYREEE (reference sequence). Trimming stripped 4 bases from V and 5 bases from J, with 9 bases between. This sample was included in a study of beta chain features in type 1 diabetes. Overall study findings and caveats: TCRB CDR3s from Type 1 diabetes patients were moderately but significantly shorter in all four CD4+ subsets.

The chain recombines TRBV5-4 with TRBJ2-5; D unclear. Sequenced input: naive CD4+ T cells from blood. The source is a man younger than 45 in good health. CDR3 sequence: CASSAVGETQYF. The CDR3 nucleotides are TGTGCCAGCAGCGCTGTCGGGGAGACCCAGTACTTC.